The clone carrying this T cell receptor beta chain was seen at least ten times. What it binds is not known. A roughly 9.3 ml volume of fresh peripheral blood provided the PBMCs. The trim removed 7 bases at V and 4 bases at J, leaving 8 bases unmatched. Germline V lookup: CDR1 SNHLY, CDR2 FYNNEI. CDR3 length: 15 amino acids. The data were taken from a study of T cells in Graves' hyperthyroidism and ophthalmopathy. Study findings and constraints: A model using 13 V-J features told ophthalmopathy apart from stable hyperthyroidism.

TCR beta CDR3 sequences were amplified from RNA transcripts. An initial round of RT-PCR targeting the TCR CDR3 relied on the HTBI primer set. TCRdb ran MiXCR on the multiplex PCR reads and lists one entry per CDR3 protein. In the table there are about 350,000 distinct CDR3 sequences, approximately 15% of which are singletons. The V and J genes are TRBV2 and TRBJ2-3; 10 positions match TRBD2. Specimen: blood. The origin of this receptor is a woman in her 30s with Graves' hyperthyroidism. The DNA of the CDR3 is TGTGCCAGCAAACCGATAGCGGGGGGTTCAGATACGCAGTATTTT. This gives the protein CASKPIAGGSDTQYF.